This TCR beta chain was profiled in a study of monozygotic twins with inflammatory bowel disease (dated by TCRdb to between 2018 and 2021). Background on the whole study: In total, 30 or so monozygotic twin pairs made up the full study: 19 Danish pairs, all IBD-discordant, plus nine German pairs, of which four were IBD-concordant and five were IBD-discordant. Disease-associated traits were sought mainly through comparisons between IBD patients and their genetically identical healthy co-twins within discordant pairs. Each individual had, on average, about 151 000 unique TCRalpha sequences and 181 000 unique TCRbeta sequences available for analysis.

Concerning this clonotype itself: Its antigen specificity is not known.

From each donor, a roughly 2.5 ml peripheral blood sample was collected into PAXgene tubes and stored at -80 degrees C. Total RNA was isolated from whole blood with the PAXgene blood miRNA kit on an automated QIAcube, without T cell sorting. Deep TCRalpha and TCRbeta repertoire profiling with unique molecular barcoding was performed on peripheral blood of monozygotic twin pairs concordant or discordant for inflammatory bowel disease. Smoking habits were recorded for all twin pairs, and each individual was classified as a current, former or never smoker. Library preparation was by 5' RACE. Preparation of each TCR library used approximately 3.5 ug of total RNA. For each sample, cDNA synthesis with SMARTScribe reverse transcriptase was split into eight separate reactions. During cDNA synthesis, unique molecular identifiers containing a 6-nucleotide sample barcode were introduced by template switching. Two nested PCRs of about 15 and 9 cycles amplified the TCRalpha and TCRbeta cDNA, and bead purification followed each PCR. Before amplification, cDNA was treated with uracil DNA-glycosylase and purified using the QIAquick PCR purification kit. The second PCR added Illumina TruSeq-compatible adapters along with sample-specific barcodes. TapeStation and Qubit were used to check library quality and concentration, and approximately 5.4 ng of each library was pooled. The pooled libraries were sequenced with 2 x 100 bp reads and custom sequencing primers on an Illumina HiSeq2500 single-index Rapid Run. The source study handled its data this way. PCR and sequencing errors were corrected by UMI-based consensus assembly using MiGEC version 1.2.6. MiXCR version 2.1.1 handled V(D)J alignment, clonotype assembly and CDR3 extraction. To normalise gene usage, clonotype sharing and MAIT/NKT TCR abundance, the top 1000, 10 000 and 20 000 clonotypes in each sample were analysed. Diversity was computed as the inverse Simpson index with the vegan R package after downsampling to 27 000 UMIs. Statistical testing used paired Mann-Whitney U tests on the discordant twin pairs and applied Benjamini-Hochberg correction for multiple testing. Once TCRdb had reprocessed the reads, it stored one entry per CDR3 protein sequence and supplied no DNA. These V and J calls originate from TCRdb's pipeline instead of the authors' own analysis. The table kept for this sample lists around 97,000 distinct CDR3 sequences. 1.9% of the sample belongs to the ten largest clones.

Results and caveats for the whole study, not just this receptor: No difference in repertoire similarity was observed between concordant and discordant twins, possibly owing to limited statistical power. The analysis was unable to tell different T cell subtypes apart. Fewer clonotypes were shared with other individuals by IBD patients than by healthy twins, most markedly in patients showing signs of disease activity. TCRbeta repertoire diversity, by inverse Simpson index, was decreased in IBD patients compared with their healthy co-twins. Because patients received different immunosuppressive treatments, the repertoires may have picked up extra background noise and variability between individuals. The results gave no support for a single strong signal or clonotype linked to IBD.

The CDR1 and CDR2 encoded by the germline V gene (reference sequence) are LNHDA and SQIVND. The CDR3 starts with the cysteine, ends with the phenylalanine, and has 14 residues. Only the protein is available. Specimen: blood. The chain employs TRBV19 and TRBJ2-1; there is no DNA to check the TCRdb D call of TRBD1. The source is a human donor with ulcerative colitis or Crohn's disease, or a healthy co-twin of an affected twin (not recorded which). The CDR3: CASKGQLSYNEQFF.